A selection of T cell receptor beta chains follows, all from one sample in a study of T cell changes during pregnancy in multiple sclerosis. Some clones are missing from TCRdb's copy, which holds only in-frame ones; the method was immunoSEQ multiplex PCR. The data hold under 95,000 clones, with around 92% observed a single time. This sample comprised peripheral blood, obtained after pregnancy. The receptors shown here come from a female donor with multiple sclerosis, enrolled in a pregnancy study. CDR3s include the opening cysteine and the closing phenylalanine or tryptophan. A D gene is named only where the DNA matches it firmly. Size tells how often a clone was seen (once, few, many) or the class of an expanded clone, and some rows leave it out.

clone_size j_call d_call v_call cdr3_aa cdr3_nt
NA TRBJ1-2 TRBD1 TRBV6-4 CASSPGQNYGYTF TGTGCCAGCAGTCCGGGACAGAACTATGGCTACACCTTC
NA TRBJ2-7 TRBD1 TRBV7-2 CASSFPNPGTGFSYEQYF TGTGCCAGCAGCTTCCCCAATCCCGGGACAGGGTTCTCCTACGAGCAGTACTTC
NA TRBJ2-4 NA TRBV2 CASSFSEQSENIQYF TGTGCCAGCAGTTTTTCGGAGCAGTCAGAAAACATTCAGTACTTC
NA TRBJ1-1 TRBD1 TRBV10-3 CAISRDRNTEAFF TGTGCCATCAGTAGGGACAGGAACACTGAAGCTTTCTTT
NA TRBJ2-5 TRBD2 TRBV7-2 CASSPGGAQETQYF TGTGCCAGCAGCCCCGGGGGGGCCCAAGAGACCCAGTACTTC
NA TRBJ2-5 TRBD1 TRBV5-1 CASSLVSGTGKETQYF TGCGCCAGCAGCTTGGTGTCGGGGACAGGAAAAGAGACCCAGTACTTC
NA TRBJ1-5 TRBD1 TRBV2 CASRPTGADIPLQHF TGTGCCAGCAGGCCAACAGGGGCGGATATACCTCTCCAGCATTTT
NA TRBJ1-1 NA TRBV19 CASSPSGGEAFF TGTGCCAGTAGTCCCTCCGGGGGTGAAGCTTTCTTT
NA TRBJ1-4 NA TRBV7-2 CASSLGPRLEKLFF TGTGCCAGCAGCTTAGGGCCCCGACTTGAAAAACTGTTTTTT
NA TRBJ2-7 TRBD2 TRBV28 CASREAGGPGDYEQYF TGTGCCAGCAGGGAAGCGGGAGGTCCGGGGGACTACGAGCAGTACTTC
NA TRBJ2-5 NA TRBV4-2 CASGLGGPQETQYF TGTGCCAGCGGGCTAGGGGGTCCGCAAGAGACCCAGTACTTC
NA TRBJ2-1 TRBD2 TRBV6-5 CASSPIAGGYNEQFF TGTGCCAGCAGTCCAATAGCGGGAGGCTACAATGAGCAGTTCTTC
once TRBJ1-5 NA TRBV19 CASRRGRMGHQPQHF TGTGCCAGCCGGAGGGGCAGAATGGGGCATCAGCCCCAGCATTTT